This T cell receptor (beta chain) was recovered during a study of human T cells and chemical hapten exposure. CDR1 and CDR2 from the germline V gene are MNHEY and SMNVEV (reference sequence). The CDR3 sequence is 16 residues long. V was cut by 3 bases and J by 4 bases, with 19 bases left in between. As handled by the study authors: Counting gave a median of 95,638 TCRs per sample, with values ranging from roughly 20,000 to 700,000. TCRdb processed the 5' RACE reads anew with MiXCR; each CDR3 protein has one entry. V and J calls and clone size were set by TCRdb, not the authors. The sample carries under 100,000 distinct CDR3 sequences, approximately 15% recorded once. For this clonotype: The target antigen is unknown.

Total RNA was isolated from whole blood that had not been fractionated. Overall study results and limits: TCRs exceeding a frequency of 1 in 1000 stayed unchanged under DPC sensitization.

The chain joins TRBV27 to TRBJ2-7; unclear D gene. The TCR comes from a female donor in good health. The DNA of the CDR3 is TGTGCCAGCAGTTTCGCCCTCGGACCCGGCCGTTACGAGCAGTACTTC. Amino acid sequence: CASSFALGPGRYEQYF.